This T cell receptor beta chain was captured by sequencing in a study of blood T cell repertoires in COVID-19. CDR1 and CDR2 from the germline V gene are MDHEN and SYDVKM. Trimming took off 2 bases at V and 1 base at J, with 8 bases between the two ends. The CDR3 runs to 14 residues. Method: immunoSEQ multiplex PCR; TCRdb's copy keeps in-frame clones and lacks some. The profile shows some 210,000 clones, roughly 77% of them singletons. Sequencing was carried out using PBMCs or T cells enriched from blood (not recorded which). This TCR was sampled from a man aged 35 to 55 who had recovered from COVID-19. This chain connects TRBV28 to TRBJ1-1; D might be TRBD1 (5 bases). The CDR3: CASSLPQGNTEAFF. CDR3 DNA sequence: TGTGCCAGCAGTTTACCGCAGGGGAACACTGAAGCTTTCTTT.